This T cell receptor beta chain was identified during a study of shared clonotypes between healthy human individuals. General study points: Clonotype sharing across four donors was observed for around 5% of naive CD4 clonotypes. The study drew on few donors, limiting represented genetic and exposure-history diversity.

Notes on this clone: The antigen is unknown.

In the original workflow: Sequence data from immunoSEQ were junction-only and lacked quality scores; consequently, filtering differed. The table came from immunoSEQ multiplex PCR; TCRdb's copy has only in-frame clones and leaves some out. That table is the source of V, J and clone size, and D and trimming were worked out from the DNA. The data hold some 580,000 clones, with around 97% observed a single time. The TCR comes from a woman in her thirties in good health. The sample consisted of naive CD4+ T cells sorted from blood. This sample's subset: CD45RA+ positively selected.

CDR3 amino acids: CASSAFGVANEKLFF. For the CDR3, the DNA is TGTGCCAGCTCAGCCTTCGGGGTCGCTAATGAAAAACTGTTTTTT. The gene calls are TRBV18 and TRBJ1-4, with D unclear. This CDR3 comprises 15 residues. Trimming took 5 bases from V and 3 from J, leaving 13 bases between them. Germline V gene lookup returns CDR1 KGHSH and CDR2 LQKENI.